The rows below give T cell receptor beta chains drawn from one sample of a study of TIL therapy for anti-PD-1-resistant metastatic lung cancer. Produced via immunoSEQ multiplex PCR; TCRdb's table is partial and in-frame only. Seen here are 95,000 or so clones, 65% observed once, and the top ten hold 11%. The sample in question was tumor tissue, obtained at baseline. The receptors come from a person aged 25-85 years with non-small cell lung cancer. Each CDR3 is given with its conserved first and last residue. A D gene is named only where the DNA matches it firmly. Only part of the rows carry a size: once, few, many, or a class if the clone is expanded.

size: .
D: TRBD2
J: TRBJ2-1
V: TRBV9
DNA: TGTGCCAGCAGCGATGGACTAGCGGGAGGGCCTAGGAATGAGCAGTTCTTC
CDR3: CASSDGLAGGPRNEQFF

size: .
D: .
J: TRBJ2-7
V: TRBV3-1/TRBV3-2
DNA: TGTGCCAGCAGCCCAAGGTGGGAACAGGGGGGGAACGAGCAGTACTTC
CDR3: CASSPRWEQGGNEQYF

size: .
D: .
J: TRBJ1-5
V: TRBV28
DNA: TGTGCCAGCAGGGGGGGACGGCGGAATCAGCCCCAGCATTTT
CDR3: CASRGGRRNQPQHF

size: few
D: .
J: TRBJ1-2
V: TRBV7-8
DNA: TGTGCCAGCAGCTCCGCGGGGTCCGCGTGGGGCTACACCTTC
CDR3: CASSSAGSAWGYTF

size: .
D: .
J: TRBJ2-7
V: TRBV15
DNA: TGTGCCACCAGCAGGCTTCGGACAGACGAGCAGTACTTC
CDR3: CATSRLRTDEQYF

size: many
D: .
J: TRBJ2-7
V: TRBV7-5
DNA: TGTGTCAGAAGCTTAGCGCTCGAGGGGCACAACGAGCAGTACTTC
CDR3: CVRSLALEGHNEQYF

size: .
D: TRBD1
J: TRBJ2-3
V: TRBV7-8
DNA: TGTGCCAGCAGCTTAGGGGGACAGGCAAGCACAGATACGCAGTATTTT
CDR3: CASSLGGQASTDTQYF

size: .
D: .
J: TRBJ2-3
V: TRBV21-1
DNA: TGTGCCAGCAGCAAACCGACAGGGACTAGCGGGACTACAGATACGCAGTATTTT
CDR3: CASSKPTGTSGTTDTQYF

size: .
D: .
J: TRBJ2-5
V: TRBV3-1/TRBV3-2
DNA: TGTGCCAGCAGCCAACGGCTACGTTCTAGTGAGGAGACCCAGTACTTC
CDR3: CASSQRLRSSEETQYF

size: .
D: .
J: TRBJ2-3
V: TRBV19
DNA: TGTGCCAGTAGTATGACTATTATGGCAGATACGCAGTATTTT
CDR3: CASSMTIMADTQYF

size: .
D: .
J: TRBJ2-3
V: TRBV9
DNA: TGTGCCAGCAGCGTGGGCCTGATTAGCGGCGCTAGCACAGATACGCAGTATTTT
CDR3: CASSVGLISGASTDTQYF

size: .
D: TRBD1
J: TRBJ2-5
V: TRBV29-1
DNA: TGCAGCGGTAAAGGGGGCGCCGAGACCCAGTACTTC
CDR3: CSGKGGAETQYF

size: .
D: .
J: TRBJ1-2
V: TRBV7-2
DNA: TGTGCCAGCACCCCGGCACCAAACGATGACTATGGCTACACCTTC
CDR3: CASTPAPNDDYGYTF

size: few
D: .
J: TRBJ1-2
V: TRBV30
DNA: TGTGCCTGGAGTGTGAGGAACCATGGCTACACCTTC
CDR3: CAWSVRNHGYTF

size: .
D: .
J: TRBJ2-7
V: TRBV7-8
DNA: TGTGCCAGCAGCCCTCGGGGGATCGCCGAGCAGTACTTC
CDR3: CASSPRGIAEQYF

size: .
D: .
J: TRBJ2-3
V: TRBV3-1/TRBV3-2
DNA: TGTGCCAGCAGCCACGGGTATGCGGATACGCAGTATTTT
CDR3: CASSHGYADTQYF

size: few
D: TRBD1
J: TRBJ1-2
V: TRBV28
DNA: TGTGCCAGCAGTACATCAGGGGGCGCCTATGGCTACACCTTC
CDR3: CASSTSGGAYGYTF

size: .
D: .
J: TRBJ2-6
V: TRBV5-1
DNA: TGCGCCAGCAGCTTGGCAGGGGTTGGGGCCAACGTCCTGACTTTC
CDR3: CASSLAGVGANVLTF

size: few
D: .
J: TRBJ1-6
V: TRBV11-2
DNA: TGTGCCAGCAGCGGGCAGGTCTCACCCCTCCACTTT
CDR3: CASSGQVSPLHF

size: .
D: .
J: TRBJ2-3
V: TRBV6-6
DNA: TGTGCCAGCAGAAAGGAGGCGGGGTTCACAGATACGCAGTATTTT
CDR3: CASRKEAGFTDTQYF

size: .
D: .
J: TRBJ1-1
V: TRBV12-3/TRBV12-4
DNA: TGTGCCAGCAGTTTAGTGAACACTGAAGCTTTCTTT
CDR3: CASSLVNTEAFF

size: .
D: .
J: TRBJ2-3
V: TRBV6-4
DNA: TGTGCCAGCAGTGACCCAGACAGAAAGGCTAACACAGATACGCAGTATTTT
CDR3: CASSDPDRKANTDTQYF

size: .
D: TRBD1
J: TRBJ2-2
V: TRBV2
DNA: TGTGCCACTCGCCCGGGACAGGGTATCACCGGGGAGCTGTTTTTT
CDR3: CATRPGQGITGELFF

size: once
D: .
J: TRBJ1-1
V: TRBV6-1
DNA: TGTGCCAGCAGTGACAAGGGGAAGAAACCATCGAACACTGAAGCTTTCTTT
CDR3: CASSDKGKKPSNTEAFF

size: .
D: TRBD1
J: TRBJ1-5
V: TRBV28
DNA: TGTGCCAGCAGTCCCCAGGGACAGGGGTCGCAGCCCCAGCATTTT
CDR3: CASSPQGQGSQPQHF

size: .
D: TRBD1
J: TRBJ1-4
V: TRBV9
DNA: TGTGCCAGCAGCCCCGAGGGGGCAGCTAATGAAAAACTGTTTTTT
CDR3: CASSPEGAANEKLFF

size: .
D: .
J: TRBJ1-5
V: TRBV27
DNA: TGTGCCAGCATCGGGGCGAATCAGCCCCAGCATTTT
CDR3: CASIGANQPQHF

size: many
D: .
J: TRBJ1-1
V: TRBV7-9
DNA: TGTGCCAGCAGCTTAGGAGGGGGAAGACTTAGCACTGAAGCTTTCTTT
CDR3: CASSLGGGRLSTEAFF

size: .
D: .
J: TRBJ2-1
V: TRBV5-5
DNA: TGTGCCAGCAGCCCTGGTGGGGGGCGGGAGTTGGATGAGCAGTTCTTC
CDR3: CASSPGGGRELDEQFF

size: .
D: TRBD2
J: TRBJ2-1
V: TRBV10-1
DNA: TGCGCCAGCAGTGCCGGGACTAGCAGCTACAATGAGCAGTTCTTC
CDR3: CASSAGTSSYNEQFF

size: .
D: .
J: TRBJ2-7
V: TRBV30
DNA: TGTGCCTGGAGTAAAGTACCCTACGAGCAGTACTTC
CDR3: CAWSKVPYEQYF

size: .
D: TRBD1
J: TRBJ1-1
V: TRBV10-2
DNA: TGCGCCAGCAGGTCACAGGGGCCTACTGAAGCTTTCTTT
CDR3: CASRSQGPTEAFF

size: once
D: TRBD1
J: TRBJ2-7
V: TRBV30
DNA: TGTGCCTGGAGTCATTTTATGGGACAGTTCTACGAGCAGTACTTC
CDR3: CAWSHFMGQFYEQYF

size: once
D: .
J: TRBJ2-5
V: TRBV12-3/TRBV12-4
DNA: TGTGCCAGCAGTTCCGGGTCACAAGAGACCCAGTACTTC
CDR3: CASSSGSQETQYF

size: .
D: .
J: TRBJ1-1
V: TRBV5-1
DNA: TGCGCCAGCAGCTTGTCGGGACTCATTAACACTGAAGCTTTCTTT
CDR3: CASSLSGLINTEAFF

size: .
D: .
J: TRBJ2-1
V: TRBV3-1/TRBV3-2
DNA: TGTGCCAGCAGCTCGTACAATGAGCAGTTCTTC
CDR3: CASSSYNEQFF

size: .
D: TRBD1
J: TRBJ1-1
V: TRBV6-5
DNA: TGTGCCAGCAGTTACCGGTGGACAGGGAACACTGAAGCTTTCTTT
CDR3: CASSYRWTGNTEAFF

size: .
D: .
J: TRBJ2-1
V: TRBV7-3
DNA: TGTGCCAGCAGCTTAACAGGTAATGAGCAGTTCTTC
CDR3: CASSLTGNEQFF

size: .
D: .
J: TRBJ2-6
V: TRBV6-4
DNA: TGTGCCAGCAGAATTACCTCTGGGGCCAACGTCCTGACTTTC
CDR3: CASRITSGANVLTF

size: few
D: .
J: TRBJ1-1
V: TRBV28
DNA: TGTGCCAGCTTCTCTACAGTGGCTCCCAAGGGGGTCTTT
CDR3: CASFSTVAPKGVF